This is a list of T cell receptor beta chains from one sample in a study of T-cell reconstitution after alpha-beta-depleted transplantation in children. TCRdb ran MiXCR on the PCR reads and lists one entry per CDR3 protein. The sample holds 150,000 to 200,000 distinct CDR3 sequences, 6.5% to 7.5% seen once. Source: PBMCs from the stem cell graft donor, taken from the stem cell graft. All receptors come from a human donor who donated a stem cell graft to a child with Wiskott-Aldrich syndrome. CDR3s include the opening cysteine and the closing phenylalanine or tryptophan. Each record gives: clone size, J gene, D gene, V gene, CDR3 protein, CDR3 DNA. The D gene is left open where the match is weak. Where a row states a size, it is once, few, many or the class of an expanded clone; other rows omit it.

>many|TRBJ2-1|TRBD2|TRBV24-1
CATSDPGTRGGNEQFF
TGTGCCACCAGTGACCCCGGGACTAGAGGGGGAAATGAGCAGTTCTTC
>many|TRBJ2-5|NA|TRBV25-1
CASSETTAKETQYF
TGTGCCAGCAGTGAAACGACAGCGAAAGAGACCCAGTACTTC
>NA|TRBJ2-1|TRBD2|TRBV7-8
CASSFSGGSYNEQFF
TGTGCCAGCAGCTTTAGCGGGGGGAGCTACAATGAGCAGTTCTTC
>many|TRBJ2-5|NA|TRBV20-1
CSARDLSQGETQYF
TGCAGTGCTAGAGATCTGTCCCAGGGAGAGACCCAGTACTTC
>many|TRBJ2-7|TRBD2|TRBV29-1
CSVEEGGGSVYEQYF
TGCAGCGTTGAAGAGGGAGGCGGGAGCGTTTACGAGCAGTACTTC
>many|TRBJ2-3|TRBD2|TRBV20-1
CSARPFSGGTGSTDTQYF
TGCAGTGCTAGGCCGTTCAGCGGGGGGACCGGTAGCACAGATACGCAGTATTTT
>many|TRBJ2-1|TRBD1|TRBV6-1
CASKDRGSSYNEQFF
TGTGCCAGCAAGGACAGGGGGAGCTCCTACAATGAGCAGTTCTTC
>many|TRBJ1-4|NA|TRBV7-9
CASSQLTPTRLDEKLFF
TGTGCCAGCAGCCAACTAACACCGACACGGTTAGACGAAAAACTGTTTTTT
>many|TRBJ1-1|TRBD1|TRBV5-1
CASSLAGTGSIEAFF
TGCGCCAGCAGCTTGGCCGGGACAGGGTCTATTGAAGCTTTCTTT
>many|TRBJ1-6|NA|TRBV6-2/TRBV6-3
CASSGINSPLHF
TGTGCCAGCAGTGGGATCAATTCACCCCTCCACTTT
>many|TRBJ2-2|TRBD1|TRBV20-1
CSASYRGIIGGELFF
TGCAGTGCTAGTTACAGGGGAATCATCGGCGGGGAGCTGTTTTTT
>NA|TRBJ1-3|NA|TRBV3-1
CASSQNTVSGNTIYF
TGTGCCAGCAGCCAAAACACAGTCTCTGGAAACACCATATATTTT
>many|TRBJ2-7|NA|TRBV3-1
CASSQDQGREQYF
TGTGCCAGCAGCCAAGATCAAGGGCGGGAGCAGTACTTC
>many|TRBJ2-1|TRBD1|TRBV5-6
CASSLWTGFNEQFF
TGTGCCAGCAGCTTGTGGACAGGATTCAATGAGCAGTTCTTC
>many|TRBJ1-5|NA|TRBV10-3
CAISEGSNQPQHF
TGTGCCATCAGTGAGGGTAGCAATCAGCCCCAGCATTTT
>many|TRBJ2-2|NA|TRBV7-2
CASSQTVNTGELFF
TGTGCCAGCAGCCAAACGGTGAACACCGGGGAGCTGTTTTTT
>many|TRBJ1-5|NA|TRBV20-1
CSARKLQANQPQHF
TGCAGTGCTAGGAAACTACAGGCCAATCAGCCCCAGCATTTT
>many|TRBJ2-1|TRBD2|TRBV30
CAWGRLAGYNEQFF
TGTGCCTGGGGGCGGCTAGCGGGCTACAATGAGCAGTTCTTC
>many|TRBJ1-5|NA|TRBV5-4
CASSVKKGGPQHF
TGTGCCAGCAGCGTGAAAAAGGGGGGCCCCCAGCATTTT
>NA|TRBJ2-2|NA|TRBV20-1
CSASRDNRAGELFF
TGCAGTGCTAGCCGGGACAATAGGGCCGGGGAGCTGTTTTTT
>NA|TRBJ2-1|TRBD2|TRBV5-6
CASSANTPPGLAGAWGNEQFF
TGTGCCAGCAGCGCTAATACGCCCCCGGGACTAGCGGGAGCGTGGGGCAATGAGCAGTTCTTC
>many|TRBJ1-6|NA|TRBV20-1
CSASTGPDNSPLHF
TGCAGTGCTAGTACGGGTCCAGATAATTCACCCCTCCACTTT
>NA|TRBJ1-2|NA|TRBV4-1
CASSPIRDPVGYTF
TGCGCCAGCAGCCCCATCCGGGATCCTGTTGGCTACACCTTC
>many|TRBJ2-1|NA|TRBV7-2
CASSVQGNNEQFF
TGTGCCAGCAGCGTACAGGGAAACAATGAGCAGTTCTTC
>many|TRBJ1-2|NA|TRBV5-6
CASSLVTAFNYGYTF
TGTGCCAGCAGCTTGGTTACAGCCTTTAACTATGGCTACACCTTC
>many|TRBJ2-1|NA|TRBV28
CASREGQPRSYNEQFF
TGTGCCAGCAGGGAGGGACAGCCACGCTCCTACAATGAGCAGTTCTTC
>many|TRBJ2-1|TRBD2|TRBV24-1
CATSDPLGLAGGSYNEQFF
TGTGCCACCAGTGATCCCCTGGGACTAGCGGGAGGCTCCTACAATGAGCAGTTCTTC
>NA|TRBJ1-1|TRBD1|TRBV19
CASRRDRTLEAFF
TGTGCCAGTAGAAGGGACAGGACGCTTGAAGCTTTCTTT
>many|TRBJ1-5|TRBD1|TRBV6-5
CASRPEGQSNQPQHF
TGTGCCAGCAGACCTGAGGGACAGAGCAATCAGCCCCAGCATTTT
>many|TRBJ1-4|TRBD1|TRBV29-1
CSVERGQGRELFF
TGCAGCGTTGAACGGGGACAGGGGAGGGAACTGTTTTTT
>many|TRBJ1-1|NA|TRBV29-1
CSVGGGGEAFF
TGCAGCGTTGGGGGAGGCGGTGAAGCTTTCTTT
>many|TRBJ2-1|NA|TRBV4-3
CASSLDVGIGSIGISHNEQFF
TGCGCCAGCAGCCTAGACGTTGGTATAGGGAGCATCGGGATTAGTCACAATGAGCAGTTCTTC
>many|TRBJ2-1|TRBD2|TRBV18
CASSPIAGGSSYNEQFF
TGTGCCAGCTCACCGATAGCGGGGGGGAGCTCCTACAATGAGCAGTTCTTC
>many|TRBJ1-5|NA|TRBV20-1
CSARGLVHADQPQHF
TGCAGTGCCAGAGGGCTGGTACACGCAGATCAGCCCCAGCATTTT
>many|TRBJ2-3|NA|TRBV29-1
CSVEGRNTDTQYF
TGCAGCGTTGAAGGGCGGAACACAGATACGCAGTATTTT
>many|TRBJ2-1|NA|TRBV5-1
CASSLKTGNPRNEQFF
TGCGCCAGCAGCTTAAAAACAGGGAACCCACGTAATGAGCAGTTCTTC
>NA|TRBJ2-3|NA|TRBV2
CASGLRSTDTQYF
TGTGCCAGCGGGCTTCGAAGCACAGATACGCAGTATTTT
>many|TRBJ2-2|TRBD1|TRBV7-2
CASSLPQGDVTGELFF
TGTGCCAGCAGCTTACCCCAGGGGGATGTCACCGGGGAGCTGTTTTTT
>NA|TRBJ1-3|NA|TRBV5-5
CASSLNSGSGNTIYF
TGTGCCAGCAGCTTGAATTCGGGTTCTGGAAACACCATATATTTT
>many|TRBJ2-1|TRBD2|TRBV6-5
CASRRLAGIFSEQFF
TGTGCCAGCCGGCGGCTAGCGGGAATTTTCAGTGAGCAGTTCTTC
>many|TRBJ1-1|TRBD1|TRBV20-1
CTTRRRDRVAMNTEAFF
TGCACCACACGACGCAGGGACAGGGTCGCCATGAACACTGAAGCTTTCTTT
>NA|TRBJ2-5|NA|TRBV5-1
CASSLGRAETQYF
TGCGCCAGCAGCTTGGGGCGGGCAGAGACCCAGTACTTC
>many|TRBJ1-1|NA|TRBV6-5
CASSSQSSTEAFF
TGTGCCAGCAGCTCACAGAGTTCCACTGAAGCTTTCTTT